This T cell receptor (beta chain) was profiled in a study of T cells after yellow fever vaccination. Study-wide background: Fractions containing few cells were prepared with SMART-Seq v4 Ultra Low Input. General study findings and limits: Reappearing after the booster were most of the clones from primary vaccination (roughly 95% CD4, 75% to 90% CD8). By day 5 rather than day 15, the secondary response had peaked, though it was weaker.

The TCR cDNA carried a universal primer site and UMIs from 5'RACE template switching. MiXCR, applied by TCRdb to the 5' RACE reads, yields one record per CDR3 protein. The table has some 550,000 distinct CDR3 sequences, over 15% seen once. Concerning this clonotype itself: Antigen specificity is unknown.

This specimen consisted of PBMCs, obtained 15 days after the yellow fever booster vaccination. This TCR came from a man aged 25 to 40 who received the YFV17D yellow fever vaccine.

The DNA of the CDR3 is TGCAGTGCTCGCCGGACGGAAGCGGCCCTCACAGATACGCAGTATTTT. Translation gives CSARRTEAALTDTQYF. The chain joins TRBV20-1 to TRBJ2-3, with a possible D match to TRBD2 (5 bases). V dropped 5 bases and J dropped 2 bases, with 20 bases sitting between them. In germline, CDR1 is DFQATT, CDR2 SNEGSKA (reference sequence). CDR3 length equals 16 residues.